A selection of T cell receptor beta chains follows, all from one sample in a study of shared clonotypes between healthy human individuals. TCRdb's copy holds only in-frame clones and misses some; the assay was immunoSEQ multiplex PCR. Here the sample spans roughly 810,000 clones, 90% to 98% being singletons. The sample was naive CD8+ T cells sorted from blood. Every receptor here comes from a man younger than 45 in good health. CDR3s include the opening cysteine and the closing phenylalanine or tryptophan. A D gene is named only where the DNA matches it firmly. Expanded clones are given a class, and other clones once, few, many or no size at all.

size | D | J | V | DNA | CDR3
. | TRBD2 | TRBJ2-3 | TRBV9 | TGTGCCAGCAGCGTGTCCCTAGCGGGCCCCGGGGGCGCAGATACGCAGTATTTT | CASSVSLAGPGGADTQYF
. | . | TRBJ2-3 | TRBV11-2 | TGTGCCAGCAGCTTAGGAGGGGGGACCACAGATACGCAGTATTTT | CASSLGGGTTDTQYF
. | TRBD2 | TRBJ2-7 | TRBV5-4 | TGTGCCAGCAGCTCCCCCGAGACTAGCGGGAGACCCCACGAGCAGTACTTC | CASSSPETSGRPHEQYF
. | . | TRBJ1-3 | TRBV2 | TGTGCCAGCGGGGGTGCAGGGCTCGGGAACACCATATATTTT | CASGGAGLGNTIYF
. | . | TRBJ1-1 | TRBV30 | TGTGCCTGGAGTGTAGGGGTGAACACTGAAGCTTTCTTT | CAWSVGVNTEAFF
. | . | TRBJ2-7 | TRBV5-1 | TGCGCCAGCAGCTTGGGTCAGGGCGGATACGAGCAGTACTTC | CASSLGQGGYEQYF
. | . | TRBJ2-7 | TRBV7-6 | TGTGCCAGCAGCCCAATAGGGCGGGGCCACTCCTACGAGCAGTACTTC | CASSPIGRGHSYEQYF
. | TRBD2 | TRBJ2-1 | TRBV27 | TGTGCCAGCATATCGGGGACTAGCGCCCACAATGAGCAGTTCTTC | CASISGTSAHNEQFF
. | . | TRBJ2-2 | TRBV7-6 | TGTGCCAGCAGCTTAGATAACACCGGGGAGCTGTTTTTT | CASSLDNTGELFF
. | . | TRBJ2-7 | TRBV5-1 | TGCGCCAGCAGCTTAGAAGGCTACGAGCAGTACTTC | CASSLEGYEQYF
. | . | TRBJ1-1 | TRBV6-5 | TGTGCCAGCAGTTTAGGACAGTCGAACACTGAAGCTTTCTTT | CASSLGQSNTEAFF
. | . | TRBJ2-3 | TRBV19 | TGTGCCAGTAGTATCTCAACTCAAGTGGACCTGCTGGATACGCAGTATTTT | CASSISTQVDLLDTQYF
. | . | TRBJ1-1 | TRBV14 | TGTGCCAGCAGCCAAGAAGCTCATTACACTGAAGCTTTCTTT | CASSQEAHYTEAFF
. | . | TRBJ1-1 | TRBV7-9 | TGTGCCAGCAGCTTCCCCTCTAGGGAGGGGCGGGGTACGAACACTGAAGCTTTCTTT | CASSFPSREGRGTNTEAFF
. | TRBD1 | TRBJ1-5 | TRBV13 | TGTGCCAGCAGCTTGGGACAGGGTAGCCAGCCCCAGCATTTT | CASSLGQGSQPQHF
. | TRBD2 | TRBJ2-3 | TRBV5-1 | TGCGCCAGCATGGAACTAGCGGGGACCACAGATACGCAGTATTTT | CASMELAGTTDTQYF
. | TRBD2 | TRBJ2-3 | TRBV4-1 | TGCGCCAGCAGCCAAGATTATCAGGGAGGGGCAGATACGCAGTATTTT | CASSQDYQGGADTQYF
. | . | TRBJ2-7 | TRBV5-1 | TGCGCCAGCAGCTTGGTCCCCGCCGGGCCCTCCTACGAGCAGTACTTC | CASSLVPAGPSYEQYF
. | . | TRBJ2-2 | TRBV29-1 | TGCAGCGTCGCCGGGACATCGAACACCGGGGAGCTGTTTTTT | CSVAGTSNTGELFF
. | TRBD2 | TRBJ2-1 | TRBV5-4 | TGTGCCAGCAGCTTGGGACTAGCGGCCTACAATGAGCAGTTCTTC | CASSLGLAAYNEQFF
. | . | TRBJ2-7 | TRBV7-9 | TGTGCCAGCACGAGGGCGGATTCCTACGAGCAGTACTTC | CASTRADSYEQYF
once | . | TRBJ2-7 | TRBV6-5 | TGTGCCAGCAGTTACTCGGTCGGGCAGACCTACGAGCAGTACTTC | CASSYSVGQTYEQYF
. | . | TRBJ1-4 | TRBV7-9 | TGTGCCAGCAGCTTCTCGACAGGCATGATGGAAAAACTGTTTTTT | CASSFSTGMMEKLFF
. | TRBD2 | TRBJ2-7 | TRBV7-2 | TGTGCCAGCAGCTTTTCCCGGGGGGACTACGAGCAGTACTTC | CASSFSRGDYEQYF
. | TRBD1 | TRBJ1-1 | TRBV6-5 | TGTGCCAGCAGCACCCCGGGACAGGGGAACACTGAAGCTTTCTTT | CASSTPGQGNTEAFF
. | . | TRBJ2-1 | TRBV2 | TGTGCCAGCAGTGGGACTATTCGGATCGATGAGCAGTTCTTC | CASSGTIRIDEQFF
. | . | TRBJ2-7 | TRBV27 | TGTGCCAGCAGTTTGACTAGCGGGACAGGGGGGTACGAGCAGTACTTC | CASSLTSGTGGYEQYF
. | . | TRBJ2-7 | TRBV10-3 | TGTGCCATCAGTGAGGGGGCAATGGACTACGAGCAGTACTTC | CAISEGAMDYEQYF
. | TRBD2 | TRBJ2-7 | TRBV27 | TGTGCCAGCAGTTTAAGGATCCTGGGACTAGCGGGAGTCTACGAGCAGTACTTC | CASSLRILGLAGVYEQYF
. | TRBD2 | TRBJ2-1 | TRBV2 | TGTGCCTTACGGACTAGCGGCAATGAGCAGTTCTTC | CALRTSGNEQFF
once | TRBD1 | TRBJ1-2 | TRBV28 | TGTGCCAGCTCAAAGGACAGGGTTGATGGCTACACCTTC | CASSKDRVDGYTF
. | . | TRBJ2-3 | TRBV11-2 | TGTGCCAGCAGCCACATGTCAAATACGCAGTATTTT | CASSHMSNTQYF
. | . | TRBJ2-7 | TRBV7-9 | TGTGCCAGCAGTTTCGGCAGTTACGAGCAGTACTTC | CASSFGSYEQYF
few | . | TRBJ1-3 | TRBV9 | TGTGCCAGCAGCGCCGCGTGGGGCAAGGACACCATATATTTT | CASSAAWGKDTIYF
. | . | TRBJ1-2 | TRBV7-9 | TGTGCCAGCAGCTTAGCGTCAGGGGACCTAGGCTATGGCTACACCTTC | CASSLASGDLGYGYTF
. | . | TRBJ2-7 | TRBV7-6 | TGTGCCAGCAGCTTAGAGGGACCCTACGAGCAGTACTTC | CASSLEGPYEQYF
. | . | TRBJ1-3 | TRBV4-1 | TGCGCCAGCAGCCCCGAGCCTGCAACAATGACTGGAAACACCATATATTTT | CASSPEPATMTGNTIYF
. | TRBD2 | TRBJ2-7 | TRBV11-2 | TGTGCCAGCAGCCCGCTAGCGGGAGGAACCTACGAGCAGTACTTC | CASSPLAGGTYEQYF
. | . | TRBJ2-7 | TRBV5-1 | TGCGCCAGCAGCGTAACTGCAGGGGACGTTACCTACGAGCAGTACTTC | CASSVTAGDVTYEQYF
. | TRBD1 | TRBJ1-4 | TRBV27 | TGTGCCAGCAGTTCCCAGGACAGGGCGTCTTGGAAACTGTTTTTT | CASSSQDRASWKLFF
. | TRBD2 | TRBJ2-7 | TRBV4-1 | TGCGCCAGCAGCCATATACCGGGACTAGGCTCCTACGAGCAGTACTTC | CASSHIPGLGSYEQYF
. | TRBD2 | TRBJ2-7 | TRBV27 | TGTGCCAGCAGTTTTATTGCGGGAGCGGGAGGGCCCTACGAGCAGTACTTC | CASSFIAGAGGPYEQYF
once | TRBD2 | TRBJ2-1 | TRBV28 | TGTGCCAGCAGCCGCCCGGGACTAGCAGTAAACAATGAGCAGTTCTTC | CASSRPGLAVNNEQFF
. | . | TRBJ2-1 | TRBV12-1 | TGTGCCAGCAGCCCCGACCAGGGGCGCGGGAATGAGCAGTTCTTC | CASSPDQGRGNEQFF
. | . | TRBJ2-5 | TRBV27 | TGTGCCAGCAGTTCCTGGGAGACACATTCCCAAGAGACCCAGTACTTC | CASSSWETHSQETQYF
. | . | TRBJ2-7 | TRBV7-9 | TGTGCCAGCAGCCCAACCCGGACGGAACAGTACTTC | CASSPTRTEQYF
once | . | TRBJ1-4 | TRBV29-1 | TGCAGCGTTTATTTTACAGGGAGTGAAAAACTGTTTTTT | CSVYFTGSEKLFF
. | . | TRBJ2-7 | TRBV11-2 | TGTGCCAGTAGTGGTTTAAACGAGCAGTACTTC | CASSGLNEQYF
. | . | TRBJ2-2 | TRBV9 | TGTGCCAGCAGCGTAGGAGGTACCGGGGAGCTGTTTTTT | CASSVGGTGELFF
. | . | TRBJ2-1 | TRBV5-1 | TGCGCCAGCAGCTTAGGGGCAGGAGGGAACAATGAGCAGTTCTTC | CASSLGAGGNNEQFF
. | . | TRBJ1-1 | TRBV14 | TGTGCCAGCAGCCAGGAACCCGGGGGGATGACTGAAGCTTTCTTT | CASSQEPGGMTEAFF